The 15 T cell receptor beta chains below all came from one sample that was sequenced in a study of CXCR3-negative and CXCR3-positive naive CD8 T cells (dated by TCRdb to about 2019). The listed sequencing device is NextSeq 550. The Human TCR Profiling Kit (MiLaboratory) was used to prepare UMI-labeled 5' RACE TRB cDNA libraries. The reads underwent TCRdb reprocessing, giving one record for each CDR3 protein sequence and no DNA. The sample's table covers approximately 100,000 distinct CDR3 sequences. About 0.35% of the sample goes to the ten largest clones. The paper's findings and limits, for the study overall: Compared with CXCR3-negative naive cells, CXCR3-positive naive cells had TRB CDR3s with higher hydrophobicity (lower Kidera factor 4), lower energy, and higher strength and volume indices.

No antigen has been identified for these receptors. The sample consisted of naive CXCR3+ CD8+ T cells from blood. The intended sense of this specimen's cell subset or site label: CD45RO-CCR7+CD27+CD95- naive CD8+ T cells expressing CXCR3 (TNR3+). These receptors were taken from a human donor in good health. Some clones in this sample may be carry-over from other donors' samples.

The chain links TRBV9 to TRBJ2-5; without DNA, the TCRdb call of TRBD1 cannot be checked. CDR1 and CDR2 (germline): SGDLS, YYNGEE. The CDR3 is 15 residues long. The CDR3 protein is CASSVSGGTQETQYF.

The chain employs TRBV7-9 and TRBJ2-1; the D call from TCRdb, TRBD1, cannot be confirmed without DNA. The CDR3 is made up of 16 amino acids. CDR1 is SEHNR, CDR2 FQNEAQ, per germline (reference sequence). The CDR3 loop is CASSGGTGLTYNEQFF.

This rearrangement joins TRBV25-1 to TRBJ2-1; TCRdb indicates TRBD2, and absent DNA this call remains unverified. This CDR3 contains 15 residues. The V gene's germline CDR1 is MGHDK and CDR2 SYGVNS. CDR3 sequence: CASSTGLAFYNEQFF.

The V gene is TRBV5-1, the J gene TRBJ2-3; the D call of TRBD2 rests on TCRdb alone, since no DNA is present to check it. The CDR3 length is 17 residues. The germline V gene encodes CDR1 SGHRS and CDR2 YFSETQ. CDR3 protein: CASSPAAGATYTDTQYF.

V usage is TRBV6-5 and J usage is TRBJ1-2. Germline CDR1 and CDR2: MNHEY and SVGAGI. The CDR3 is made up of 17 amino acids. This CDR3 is CASSYSWGYLENYGYTF.

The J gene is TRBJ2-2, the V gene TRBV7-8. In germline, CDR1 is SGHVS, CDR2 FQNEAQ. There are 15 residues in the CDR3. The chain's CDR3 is CASSHGHLGTGELFF. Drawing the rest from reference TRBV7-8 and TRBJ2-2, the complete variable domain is GAGVSQSPRYKVAKRGQDVALRCDPISGHVSLFWYQQALGQGPEFLTYFQNEAQLDKSGLPSDRFFAERPEGSVSTLKIQRTQQEDSAVYLCASSHGHLGTGELFFGEGSRLTVL.

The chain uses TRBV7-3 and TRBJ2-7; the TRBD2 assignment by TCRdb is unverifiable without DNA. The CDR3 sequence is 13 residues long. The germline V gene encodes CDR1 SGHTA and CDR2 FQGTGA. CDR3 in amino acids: CASSSGLVPEQYF.

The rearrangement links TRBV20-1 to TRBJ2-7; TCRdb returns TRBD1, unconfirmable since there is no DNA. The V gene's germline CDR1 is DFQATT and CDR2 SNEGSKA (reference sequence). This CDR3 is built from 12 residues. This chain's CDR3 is CSARDRSYEQYF.

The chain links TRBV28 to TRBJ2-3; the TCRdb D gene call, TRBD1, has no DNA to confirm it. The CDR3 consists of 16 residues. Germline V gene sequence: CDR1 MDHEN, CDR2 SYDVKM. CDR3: CASSWDRGRGTDTQYF.

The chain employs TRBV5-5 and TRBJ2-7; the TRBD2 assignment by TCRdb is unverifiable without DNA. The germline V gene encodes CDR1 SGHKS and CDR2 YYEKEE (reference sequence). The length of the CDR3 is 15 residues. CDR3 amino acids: CASSLSGRGGLEQYF.

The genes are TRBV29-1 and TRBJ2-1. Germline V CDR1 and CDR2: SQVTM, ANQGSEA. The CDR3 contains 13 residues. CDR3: CSVEVQDYNEQFF.

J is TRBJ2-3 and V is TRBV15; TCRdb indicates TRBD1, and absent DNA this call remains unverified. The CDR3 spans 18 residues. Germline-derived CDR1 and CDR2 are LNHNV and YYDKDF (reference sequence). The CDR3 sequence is CATSREGSRATSTDTQYF. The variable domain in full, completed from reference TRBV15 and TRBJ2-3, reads DAMVIQNPRYQVTQFGKPVTLSCSQTLNHNVMYWYQQKSSQAPKLLFHYYDKDFNNEADTPDNFQSRRPNTSFCFLDIRSPGLGDTAMYLCATSREGSRATSTDTQYFGPGTRLTVL.

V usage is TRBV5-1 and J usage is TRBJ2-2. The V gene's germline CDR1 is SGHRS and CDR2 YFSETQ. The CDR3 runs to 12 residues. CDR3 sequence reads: CASSGNTGELFF.

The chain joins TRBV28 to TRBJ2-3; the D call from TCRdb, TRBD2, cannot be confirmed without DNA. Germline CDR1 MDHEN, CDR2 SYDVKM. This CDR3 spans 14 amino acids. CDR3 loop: CASSQRESTDTQYF.

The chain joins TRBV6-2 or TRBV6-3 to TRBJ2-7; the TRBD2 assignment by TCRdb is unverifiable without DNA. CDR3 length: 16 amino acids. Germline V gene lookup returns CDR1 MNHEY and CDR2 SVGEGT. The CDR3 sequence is CASSYFPGLSLGEQYF.